A single sample is the source of the 19 T cell receptor beta chains below, sequenced in a study of glioma-infiltrating T cells. Amplification of TCR alpha and beta CDR3 regions from RNA used iRepertoire nested multiplex PCR. From the multiplex PCR reads, TCRdb called clonotypes with MiXCR, one entry per CDR3 protein. The sample lists a few hundred thousand distinct CDR3 sequences, approximately 42% occurring once. The sequenced sample was glioma tissue, nonneoplastic brain tissue, or PBMCs (not recorded which). The receptors here all came from a human donor with low-grade glioma or glioblastoma, undergoing nonglioma brain surgery, or in good health (not recorded which).

This clonotype has a count of ten or more. The chain joins TRBV20-1 to TRBJ2-7; D may be TRBD1 (5 bases). Trimming took off 0 bases at V and 12 bases at J, with 15 bases between the two ends. The CDR3 runs 12 residues. The germline gives CDR1 DFQATT, CDR2 SNEGSKA (reference sequence). CDR3: CSARDRLEGVYF. In nucleotides, the CDR3 is TGCAGTGCTAGAGATCGCCTAGAAGGGGTGTACTTC.

This clonotype was detected a few times. The chain couples TRBV7-2 to TRBJ2-7; D uncertain. With 0 bases removed from V and 2 bases from J, the gap between germline ends came to 5 bases. In germline, CDR1 is SGHTA, CDR2 FQGNSA. The CDR3 runs to 13 residues. As DNA, the CDR3 is TGTGCCAGCAGCTTAGCGGTAACCTACGAGCAGTACTTC. Translation gives CASSLAVTYEQYF.

This clonotype occurred a few times. The chain employs TRBV10-3 and TRBJ2-7, with a weak D call TRBD1 (5 bases). Germline assignment: CDR1 ENHRY and CDR2 SYGVKD. The CDR3 runs 14 residues. The V end was cut by 4 bases, the J end by 2 bases, with 12 bases between. CDR3 sequence reads: CAISGGRETYEQYF. The CDR3 DNA follows: TGTGCCATCAGTGGTGGCAGGGAAACCTACGAGCAGTACTTC.

This clonotype occurred once. The chain carries TRBV4-2 and TRBJ1-2; D gene uncertain. Germline CDR1 reads LGHNA; CDR2 reads YNFKEQ. This CDR3 comprises 15 residues. V dropped 2 bases and J dropped 0 bases, with 10 bases sitting between them. Here the CDR3 reads CASSQIWEANYGYTF. CDR3 nucleotide sequence: TGTGCCAGCAGCCAAATCTGGGAGGCTAACTATGGCTACACCTTC.

This clonotype has a handful of counts. The chain combines TRBV10-3 with TRBJ2-2, with 11 positions matching TRBD2. Unmatched junction bases numbered 4, after V lost 5 bases and J lost 5 bases. The V gene's germline CDR1 is ENHRY and CDR2 SYGVKD. The CDR3 is made up of 15 amino acids. The CDR3 sequence: CAISKLAGETGELFF. The CDR3 region has the DNA TGTGCCATCAGTAAACTAGCGGGAGAAACCGGGGAGCTGTTTTTT.

This clonotype showed up many times. V is TRBV28 and J is TRBJ2-1; no clear D gene. Trimming removed 1 base at V and 9 bases at J, with 10 bases between. The CDR3 runs 13 residues. Germline V gene lookup returns CDR1 MDHEN and CDR2 SYDVKM. CDR3 sequence (DNA): TGTGCCAGCAGTTTATACCCCTCCGGTGAGCAGTTCTTC. This translates into CASSLYPSGEQFF.

This clonotype was seen only a few times. The chain combines TRBV24-1 with TRBJ2-3; D call uncertain. The germline V gene encodes CDR1 KGHDR and CDR2 SFDVKD. Trimming removed 6 bases from V and 0 bases from J, with 3 bases in between. The CDR3 consists of 12 residues. CDR3 protein: CATSSSTDTQYF. CDR3 sequence (DNA): TGTGCCACCAGTAGTAGCACAGATACGCAGTATTTT.

This clonotype occurred a few times. The J gene is TRBJ2-1, the V gene TRBV20-1, with 9 bases lining up with TRBD2. Germline CDR1 reads DFQATT; CDR2 reads SNEGSKA (reference sequence). The CDR3 consists of 18 residues. V was pared by 6 bases and J by 1 base, with 16 bases of the junction left unmatched. As DNA, the CDR3 is TGCAGTGCCCCGCGGGGAGGACTAGCGTCGACTTCCTACAATGAGCAGTTCTTC. It yields the protein CSAPRGGLASTSYNEQFF.

This clonotype was detected ten times or more. The CDR3 sequence is CASSPNRGSYTEAFF. The CDR3 DNA is TGTGCCAGCAGTCCGAACAGGGGGTCTTACACTGAAGCTTTCTTT. This chain joins TRBV28 and TRBJ1-1; TRBD1 aligns across 8 bases. CDR1 and CDR2 (germline): MDHEN, SYDVKM. The V and J ends lost 5 bases and 3 bases, in that order; junction bases with no gene match: 8. The CDR3 loop spans 15 amino acids.

The CDR3 spells CASSQGSSGNTIYF. The CDR3 bases are TGTGCCAGCAGCCAAGGGAGCTCTGGAAACACCATATATTTT. The chain couples TRBV3-1 to TRBJ1-3; D gene uncertain. In germline, CDR1 is LGHDT, CDR2 YNNKEL (reference sequence). Trimming cost V 1 base and J 0 bases, with 4 bases left between them. The CDR3 totals 14 residues.

This clonotype was observed many times. The chain has TRBV6-2 or TRBV6-3 and TRBJ2-5, with TRBD1 matching over 8 bases. CDR3 length equals 16 residues. Trimming removed 8 bases from V and 5 bases from J; junction bases left unmatched: 16. Germline loops: CDR1 MNHEY, CDR2 SVGEGT. CDR3: CASLSAGTGPRETQYF. In nucleotides, the CDR3 is TGTGCCAGCCTCTCGGCCGGGACAGGCCCCAGGGAGACCCAGTACTTC.

The chain uses TRBV7-9 and TRBJ2-5; D not resolved. Germline loops: CDR1 SEHNR, CDR2 FQNEAQ (reference sequence). This CDR3 is built from 16 residues. Trimming left V 4 bases short and J 2 bases short, with 17 bases between. CDR3 residues: CASSSPRIAGQETQYF. Written as DNA, the CDR3 is TGTGCCAGCAGCTCTCCACGGATAGCCGGTCAAGAGACCCAGTACTTC.

In this sample, this clonotype turned up many times. The CDR3 here is CASSWDLPDTGELFF. CDR3 in DNA: TGTGCCAGCAGCTGGGACCTGCCGGACACCGGGGAGCTGTTTTTT. The chain joins TRBV6-2 or TRBV6-3 to TRBJ2-2; D may match TRBD1 or TRBD2 (5 bases each). Trimming cost V 6 bases and J 3 bases, with 14 bases left between them. The CDR3 length is 15 residues. CDR1 and CDR2 (germline): MNHEY, SVGEGT.

This rearrangement joins TRBV6-2 or TRBV6-3 to TRBJ2-7; no reliable D call. V was shortened by 3 bases and J by 2 bases, with 8 bases between the two germline ends. The germline gives CDR1 MNHEY, CDR2 SVGEGT. The CDR3 totals 13 residues. CDR3 loop: CASSYDAAYEQYF. The CDR3 DNA is TGTGCCAGCAGTTATGATGCGGCCTACGAGCAGTACTTC.

The chain recombines TRBV11-1 with TRBJ2-3; 10 bases are a match to TRBD1. Trimming at V came to 5 bases and at J to 2 bases, leaving 7 bases not matched to a gene. The CDR3 extends over 16 amino acids. Germline V gene data show CDR1 as SGHAT and CDR2 as FQDESV (reference sequence). CDR3 protein: CASSVRDRGYTDTQYF. The CDR3 nucleotides read TGTGCCAGCAGCGTCCGGGACAGGGGATACACAGATACGCAGTATTTT.

The chain has TRBV19 and TRBJ2-1; TRBD1 is a possible D gene (6 bases). CDR3 length: 12 amino acids. Germline V gene lookup returns CDR1 LNHDA and CDR2 SQIVND (reference sequence). The V end lost 0 bases, the J end lost 10 bases, and 7 bases lay between the germline ends. The CDR3 nucleotides are TGTGCCAGTAGTATAGACAGGGGAGAGCAGTTCTTC. This translates into CASSIDRGEQFF.

The J gene is TRBJ2-1, the V gene TRBV4-3, with 11 bases lining up with TRBD2. Germline loops: CDR1 LGHNA, CDR2 YSLEER. The CDR3 runs to 17 residues. The trim removed 0 bases at V and 3 bases at J, leaving 4 bases unmatched. The CDR3 sequence: CASSQDVAGGYYNEQFF. CDR3 nucleotides: TGCGCCAGCAGCCAAGATGTAGCGGGAGGGTACTACAATGAGCAGTTCTTC.

This clonotype has only a few counts. The genes are TRBV4-1 and TRBJ2-3; D is ambiguous. The CDR3 spans 14 residues. V lost 0 bases, J lost 0 bases, and 4 bases lay in between. Germline loops: CDR1 MGHRA, CDR2 YSYEKL. The CDR3 nucleotides read TGCGCCAGCAGCCAAGATTACAGCACAGATACGCAGTATTTT. It translates to CASSQDYSTDTQYF.

The table lists this clonotype with many counts. The rearrangement uses TRBV27 and TRBJ2-5, with D possibly matching TRBD1 (5 bases). The CDR3 is 14 amino acids. V was pared by 2 bases and J by 2 bases, with 9 bases between. CDR1 is MNHEY and CDR2 is SMNVEV in the germline V gene (reference sequence). The CDR3 sequence: CASSLRTGQETQYF. The CDR3 nucleotides read TGTGCCAGCAGTTTAAGAACAGGACAAGAGACCCAGTACTTC.